One sample yielded the 6 T cell receptor beta chains listed below, sequenced in a study of T-cell reconstitution after alpha-beta-depleted transplantation in children. Unique molecular identifiers featured in how the TCRbeta library was prepared. TCRdb redid the calling of the PCR reads with MiXCR, one entry per CDR3 protein. The repertoire holds roughly 280,000 distinct CDR3 sequences, with roughly 12% as singletons. The starting material was peripheral blood, obtained 180 days after TCRalphabeta/CD19-depleted stem cell transplant. The receptors were gathered from a male patient aged 2 to 9 who had a stem cell transplant for chronic granulomatous disease, so the T cells may come from the graft donor.

This clonotype was counted a few times. The chain combines TRBV28 with TRBJ2-5; D ambiguous. CDR3 length: 15 amino acids. Germline assignment: CDR1 MDHEN and CDR2 SYDVKM. The V gene lost 2 bases and the J gene lost 1 base, with 11 bases spanning the gap. CDR3 sequence reads: CASSLLRPRQETQYF. CDR3 nucleotides: TGTGCCAGCAGTTTACTTCGACCCCGCCAAGAGACCCAGTACTTC.

This clonotype was recorded a few times. This chain links TRBV7-2 with TRBJ1-3; D remains unclear. Trimming stripped 1 base from V and 4 bases from J, with 11 bases between. This CDR3 region has 15 residues. CDR1 SGHTA and CDR2 FQGNSA come from the germline V gene. DNA for the CDR3: TGTGCCAGCAGCTTAGGAGCCGTCCTGGGAAACACCATATATTTT. Protein: CASSLGAVLGNTIYF.

This clonotype appeared many times. The V gene is TRBV10-3, the J gene TRBJ2-7; TRBD1 agrees at 7 bases. V gave up 6 bases and J gave up 2 bases; unmatched junction bases: 13. The CDR3 extends over 16 amino acids. Germline values: CDR1 ENHRY, CDR2 SYGVKD. CDR3 sequence: CAISEGVTGAPYEQYF. The CDR3 nucleotides read TGTGCCATCAGCGAAGGTGTCACAGGGGCCCCCTACGAGCAGTACTTC.

This clonotype was seen at least ten times. The chain joins TRBV5-5 to TRBJ2-5; 8 positions agree with TRBD1. The CDR3 consists of 16 residues. The ends lost 7 bases at V and 2 bases at J; junction bases unmatched: 13. Germline V CDR1 and CDR2: SGHKS, YYEKEE (reference sequence). The CDR3 sequence: CASGMNYRGTQETQYF. Written as DNA, the CDR3 is TGTGCCAGCGGAATGAACTACAGGGGGACGCAAGAGACCCAGTACTTC.

This clonotype was seen ten or more times. The V gene is TRBV18, the J gene TRBJ1-2; 9 positions agree with TRBD1. The CDR3 is 14 residues long. Germline lookup yields CDR1 KGHSH and CDR2 LQKENI. V was pared by 3 bases and J by 12 bases, with 11 bases of the junction left unmatched. The CDR3 DNA follows: TGTGCCAGCTCACCGGACAGGGGAGGAGGAGGTGACACCTTC. Translated, it gives CASSPDRGGGGDTF.

This clonotype has a count of ten or more. The rearrangement uses TRBV28 and TRBJ1-5; D may be TRBD1 (5 bases). The V end was cut by 3 bases, the J end by 2 bases, with 14 bases between. This CDR3 has 16 residues. Germline V gene sequence: CDR1 MDHEN, CDR2 SYDVKM. The CDR3 DNA sequence: TGTGCCAGCAGTTTGTCAGGGAGGGTCGGCAATCAGCCCCAGCATTTT. Translated: CASSLSGRVGNQPQHF.